Listed below are T cell receptor beta chains from one sample, sequenced in a study of spatial heterogeneity in lung cancer. TCRdb re-derived calls from the 5' RACE reads in MiXCR, one entry per CDR3 protein. The sample lists about 38,000 distinct CDR3 sequences, 4% to 6% occurring once. The source was PBMCs, collected at surgery. The source of these receptors is a female donor with early-stage non-small cell lung cancer. The CDR3 runs from the conserved cysteine through the conserved F or W. The D gene is left open where the match is weak. Each size is once, few, many or a size class.

D,J,size,V,length,DNA,CDR3
.,TRBJ1-1,many,TRBV27,14,TGTGCCAGCAGGGGGGTTCTGAAGAACACTGAAGCTTTCTTT,CASRGVLKNTEAFF
TRBD2,TRBJ2-3,many,TRBV4-1,16,TGCGCCAGCAGCCAAGTCCAGGCGGGGGACACAGATACGCAGTATTTT,CASSQVQAGDTDTQYF
.,TRBJ1-5,few,TRBV20-1,17,TGCAGTGCTAGAGAAAAGTTCAGGGCGTATAGCAATCAGCCCCAGCATTTT,CSAREKFRAYSNQPQHF
.,TRBJ2-5,many,TRBV7-9,15,TGTGCCAGCAGCTTAGAACGGACAGCACAAGAGACCCAGTACTTC,CASSLERTAQETQYF
.,TRBJ2-7,many,TRBV6-2/TRBV6-3,13,TGTGCCAGCAGTGAACAGGGAACCTACGAGCAGTACTTC,CASSEQGTYEQYF
.,TRBJ1-5,few,TRBV11-2,14,TGTGCCAGCAGCTTAGGGACATTGGGACAGCCCCAGCATTTT,CASSLGTLGQPQHF
TRBD2,TRBJ2-7,many,TRBV4-1,16,TGCGCCAGCAGCCAAGGACTAGCGGGAAGGCGGGGCGAGCAGTACTTC,CASSQGLAGRRGEQYF
TRBD2,TRBJ2-5,many,TRBV10-3,16,TGTGCCATCAGACCCGGACTAGCGGGGTGGGAAGAGACCCAGTACTTC,CAIRPGLAGWEETQYF
.,TRBJ2-7,many,TRBV20-1,11,TGCAGTGCTCGTTGGGTCCCCGACCACTACTTC,CSARWVPDHYF
.,TRBJ2-2,many,TRBV6-5,13,TGTGCCAGCAGTCTACAGGGACCCGGGGAGCTGTTTTTT,CASSLQGPGELFF
.,TRBJ2-7,many,TRBV6-6,15,TGTGCCAGCAGTTACCCAGGATCTAGCTCCTACGAGCAGTACTTC,CASSYPGSSSYEQYF